These 9 T cell receptor beta chains share one sample of origin, sequenced in a study of long-term antiretroviral therapy in people with HIV. Version v3.0 of the immunoSEQ assay was performed at survey level. Here immunoSEQ multiplex PCR was the method, and the copy in TCRdb shows in-frame clones only, minus some. The table has 20,000 to 30,000 clones, around three quarters seen once. The sequences come from unsorted PBMCs, collected 1.2 years after starting antiretroviral therapy. The source is a woman aged 40 to 50 with HIV.

The rearrangement joins TRBV10-3 to TRBJ1-1, with D unclear. V was cut by 2 bases and J by 1 base, with 8 bases left in between. CDR1 is ENHRY, CDR2 SYGVKD, per germline. The CDR3 loop spans 14 amino acids. CDR3 nucleotide sequence: TGTGCCATCAGTGAGACAGAAACGAACACTGAAGCTTTCTTT. It yields the protein CAISETETNTEAFF.

The V gene is TRBV18, the J gene TRBJ2-1, with D tentatively TRBD2 (5 bases). V was trimmed by 3 bases and J by 7 bases, leaving 13 bases between them. The CDR3 has 14 residues. The germline V gene has CDR1 KGHSH and CDR2 LQKENI. The DNA for the CDR3 is TGTGCCAGCTCACCGGAGGCGGAGAGGAATGAGCAGTTCTTC. Amino acid sequence: CASSPEAERNEQFF.

The chain has TRBV7-2 and TRBJ1-1, with D possibly TRBD1 on 5 matching bases. Trimming removed 1 base from V and 7 bases from J, with 7 bases in between. Per the germline V gene, CDR1 is SGHTA and CDR2 is FQGNSA. CDR3 size: 12 residues. CDR3 loop: CASSLGQSEAFF. In DNA, the CDR3 is TGTGCCAGCAGCTTAGGACAGAGTGAAGCTTTCTTT.

This chain links TRBV14 with TRBJ2-5; 9 nucleotides line up with TRBD1. The germline gives CDR1 SGHDN, CDR2 FVKESK. The CDR3 spans 16 residues. V lost 3 bases, J lost 4 bases, and 9 bases stayed unmatched. CDR3 loop: CASSHRTGQGIETQYF. In nucleotides, the CDR3 is TGTGCCAGCAGCCACCGGACGGGACAGGGTATAGAGACCCAGTACTTC.

The chain employs TRBV11-3 and TRBJ1-1; no clear D. Germline loops: CDR1 SGHNT, CDR2 YENEEA. The CDR3 is made up of 15 amino acids. Trimming pared 1 base from V and 1 base from J, leaving 10 bases between. The CDR3 DNA follows: TGTGCCAGCAGCTTAGTGGGCCAGACGAACACTGAAGCTTTCTTT. This gives the protein CASSLVGQTNTEAFF.

This chain connects TRBV5-1 to TRBJ1-1; TRBD1 aligns across 9 bases. Germline V gene sequence: CDR1 SGHRS, CDR2 YFSETQ. Trimming at V came to 4 bases and at J to 0 bases, leaving 7 bases not matched to a gene. This CDR3 contains 16 residues. The DNA of the CDR3 is TGCGCCAGCAGCGTAGGGACAGGGCTGATGAACACTGAAGCTTTCTTT. Residues: CASSVGTGLMNTEAFF.

This sequence joins TRBV5-1 and TRBJ2-7; 9 bases align to TRBD1. Germline trimming cut 3 bases from V and 5 bases from J; bases unmatched to any gene: 6. The CDR3 is 14 amino acids. From germline, CDR1 is SGHRS and CDR2 YFSETQ. The CDR3, as DNA: TGCGCCAGCAGCTCGGGACAGGGCTTCCACGAGCAGTACTTC. This translates into CASSSGQGFHEQYF.

The rearrangement uses TRBV5-6 and TRBJ1-2; 7 nucleotides agree with TRBD1. Unmatched junction bases numbered 13, after V lost 0 bases and J lost 8 bases. The germline V gene has CDR1 SGHDT and CDR2 YYEEEE. This CDR3 contains 16 residues. The chain's CDR3 is CASSLDLSGGFEGYTF. The CDR3 bases are TGTGCCAGCAGCTTGGATCTATCAGGGGGGTTCGAAGGCTACACCTTC.

In this sample, this clone turned up once. The genes are TRBV19 and TRBJ1-5, with a possible D match to TRBD1 (5 bases). CDR1 and CDR2 from the germline V gene are LNHDA and SQIVND (reference sequence). The V end lost 2 bases, the J end lost 11 bases, and 13 bases lay between the germline ends. The CDR3 extends over 13 amino acids. The CDR3 nucleotides are TGTGCCAGTAGTATACAGGGAACGTCAGCCCAGCATTTT. Its translation is CASSIQGTSAQHF.